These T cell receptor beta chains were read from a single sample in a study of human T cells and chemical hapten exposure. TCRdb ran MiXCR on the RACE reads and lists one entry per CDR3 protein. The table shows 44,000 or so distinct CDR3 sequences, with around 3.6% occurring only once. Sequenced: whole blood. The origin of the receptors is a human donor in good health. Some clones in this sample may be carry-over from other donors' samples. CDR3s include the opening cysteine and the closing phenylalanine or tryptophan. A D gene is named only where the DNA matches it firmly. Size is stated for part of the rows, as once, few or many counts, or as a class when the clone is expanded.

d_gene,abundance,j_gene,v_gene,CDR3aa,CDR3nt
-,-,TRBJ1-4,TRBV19,CASSIPRGEKLFF,TGTGCCAGTAGTATCCCCCGGGGCGAAAAACTGTTTTTT
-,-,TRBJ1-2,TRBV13,CASSSAGIPYGYTF,TGTGCCAGCAGCTCGGCCGGGATCCCCTATGGCTACACCTTC
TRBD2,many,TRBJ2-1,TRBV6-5,CASSYSAGVAEQFF,TGTGCCAGCAGTTACTCGGCGGGAGTGGCTGAGCAGTTCTTC
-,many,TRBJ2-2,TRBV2,CASSAEGGTGELFF,TGTGCCAGCAGCGCAGAGGGAGGCACCGGGGAGCTGTTTTTT
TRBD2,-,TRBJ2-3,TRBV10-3,CAISEWTSGKDTQYF,TGTGCCATCAGTGAATGGACTAGCGGGAAAGATACGCAGTATTTT
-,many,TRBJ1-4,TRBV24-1,CATSPGNEKLFF,TGTGCCACAAGTCCGGGTAATGAAAAACTGTTTTTT
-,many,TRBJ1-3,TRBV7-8,CASSLVALGNTIYF,TGTGCCAGCAGCTTAGTTGCGCTCGGAAACACCATATATTTT
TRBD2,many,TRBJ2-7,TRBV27,CASSLGLASSSYEQYF,TGTGCCAGCAGTTTAGGACTAGCGTCGAGCTCCTACGAGCAGTACTTC
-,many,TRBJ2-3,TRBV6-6,CASSFSPGPAYLVQYF,TGTGCCAGCAGTTTTTCCCCGGGACCCGCTTATCTTGTGCAGTATTTT
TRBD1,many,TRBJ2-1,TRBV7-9,CASSPTATGGAQFF,TGTGCCAGCAGCCCTACGGCGACAGGGGGGGCGCAGTTCTTC